This T cell receptor beta chain is drawn from a study of CD8 T cells in ankylosing spondylitis. The study, taken as a whole, reports: There was reportedly significant enrichment of clones that were disease-linked in matched ankylosing spondylitis synovial fluid. Within ankylosing spondylitis blood, a TCR beta motif made up of under 10 highly homologous variants appeared to be characteristic.

This clonotype was detected only a few times. Its target is unknown. Libraries of TCR beta came from quantitative 5'-RACE with molecular barcodes. One entry per CDR3 protein, called by TCRdb with MiXCR from the 5' RACE reads. Of about 500,000 distinct CDR3 sequences in the sample, about an eighth were seen once. The CDR3 spans 15 residues. The ends were cut back, 1 base at V and 2 bases at J, with 10 bases in the middle. Germline assignment: CDR1 SGHTS and CDR2 YDEGEE. This TCR derives from a male donor with ankylosing spondylitis. V usage is TRBV5-8 and J usage is TRBJ1-5, with D uncertain. Sequences were obtained from blood, either unsorted or a sorted T cell fraction (not recorded which). DNA of the CDR3: TGTGCCAGCAGCTTGAAGAGGCAGGGCAATCAGCCCCAGCATTTT. This codes for CASSLKRQGNQPQHF. Complete variable domain (other parts from reference TRBV5-8 and TRBJ1-5): EAGVTQSPTHLIKTRGQQATLRCSPISGHTSVYWYQQALGLGLQFLLWYDEGEERNRGNFPPRFSGRQFPNYSSELNVNALELEDSALYLCASSLKRQGNQPQHFGDGTRLSIL.